The 19 T cell receptor beta chains below all came from one sample that was sequenced in a study of cytomegalovirus exposure and HLA in healthy donors (dated by TCRdb to 2016 to 2017). The protocol used for the library was the immunoSEQ multiplex PCR assay. The multiplex PCR relied on a mix of 60 forward primers for TCR Vbeta segments and 13 reverse primers for TCR Jbeta segments. TCRdb carries this immuneACCESS record with in-frame sequences only. Its versions omit some clonotypes, under half of them owing to an unresolved V gene in the studies checked, with the rest unexplained. Present in this sample are about 60,000 clones, less than 85% of which were seen just once. The top ten clones comprise less than 20% of the sample. Sequencing used PBMCs. The receptors were gathered from a woman aged 55-69 years in good health and CMV-seropositive.

This rearrangement joins TRBV2 to TRBJ2-3; D not certain. V was trimmed by 5 bases and J by 1 base, leaving 10 bases between them. This CDR3 is 14 amino acids long. CDR1 is SNHLY, CDR2 FYNNEI, per germline. CDR3 sequence reads: CASSYITRTDTQYF. CDR3 nucleotide sequence: TGTGCCAGCAGTTACATAACCCGCACAGATACGCAGTATTTT.

This chain connects TRBV6-5 to TRBJ1-2, with TRBD1 identical over 8 bases. With V trimmed by 2 bases and J by 7 bases, 6 bases remained unmatched. This CDR3 is 14 amino acids long. CDR1 and CDR2 from the germline V gene are MNHEY and SVGAGI. CDR3 in DNA: TGTGCCAGCAGTTACGGGACAGGCAGGGGTGGCTACACCTTC. Amino acid sequence: CASSYGTGRGGYTF.

This sequence joins TRBV18 and TRBJ1-4; D ambiguous. This CDR3 is 17 amino acids long. CDR1 and CDR2 from the germline V gene are KGHSH and LQKENI. The V and J ends lost 5 bases and 3 bases respectively, with 19 bases between them. The CDR3 region is CASSILGVSGSNEKLFF. The CDR3 DNA is TGTGCCAGCTCAATACTGGGCGTCTCCGGATCTAATGAAAAACTGTTTTTT.

This clone was seen a handful of times. This chain uses TRBV7-8 with TRBJ1-3; D gene ambiguous. V was pared by 2 bases and J by 8 bases, with 13 bases between. CDR1 is SGHVS and CDR2 is FQNEAQ in the germline V gene. The CDR3 has 14 amino acids. The CDR3 is CASSLSLAGDTIYF. The CDR3 DNA reads as TGTGCCAGCAGCTTATCTTTAGCCGGCGACACCATATATTTT.

The rearrangement joins TRBV7-6 to TRBJ1-2; no reliable D call. The CDR3 spans 13 residues. Per germline, CDR1 SGHVS and CDR2 FNYEAQ. The ends were cut back, 7 bases at V and 3 bases at J, with 12 bases in the middle. The CDR3 here is CASNRIADYGYTF. The CDR3 coding sequence is TGTGCCAGCAACCGAATTGCGGACTATGGCTACACCTTC.

The rearrangement links TRBV7-8 to TRBJ2-3; TRBD1 matches at 8 bases. The germline CDR1 and CDR2 sequences are SGHVS and FQNEAQ. With 5 bases clipped from V and 0 bases from J, the junction kept 4 bases outside the gene matches. The CDR3 is 15 residues long. The CDR3 bases are TGTGCCAGCAGCCCTCGGACAGGGAGCACAGATACGCAGTATTTT. Residues: CASSPRTGSTDTQYF.

With regard to this clone: At one end the junction does not follow the germline gene, possibly because of a read error. V gene TRBV6-6 combines with J gene TRBJ1-2; D is possibly TRBD1 (5 bases). Per the germline V gene, CDR1 is MNHNY and CDR2 is SVGAGI (reference sequence). This CDR3 has 13 amino acids. CDR3 nucleotides: TGTGCCAGCAGTTATCAGGGTAACGATGGCTACACCTTC. It translates to CASSYQGNDGYTF.

V and J are TRBV27 and TRBJ1-1, with D perhaps matching TRBD1 (5 bases). The CDR3 has 15 amino acids. Trimming cost V 0 bases and J 5 bases, with 13 bases left between them. Germline CDR1 is MNHEY and CDR2 is SMNVEV (reference sequence). The CDR3: CASSLSWGVGTEAFF. CDR3 DNA: TGTGCCAGCAGTTTATCGTGGGGGGTGGGTACTGAAGCTTTCTTT.

This chain uses TRBV4-3 with TRBJ1-3, with D possibly TRBD1 on 5 matching bases. CDR1 and CDR2 from the germline V gene are LGHNA and YSLEER. The length of the CDR3 is 15 residues. V lost 1 base, J lost 2 bases, and 9 bases lay in between. The CDR3: CASSQATGAGNTIYF. The CDR3 nucleotides read TGCGCCAGCAGCCAAGCCACGGGGGCTGGAAACACCATATATTTT.

This chain links TRBV4-1 with TRBJ2-3; the D gene is possibly TRBD2 (7 bases). V was clipped by 4 bases and J by 0 bases, with 17 bases between them. Germline V gene sequence: CDR1 MGHRA, CDR2 YSYEKL. This CDR3 has 17 amino acids. Here the CDR3 DNA reads TGCGCCAGCAGCCCCAACGATGGGGGGGCTAGCACAGATACGCAGTATTTT. Encoded protein: CASSPNDGGASTDTQYF.

The rearrangement joins TRBV27 to TRBJ1-2; 7 positions agree with TRBD1. The CDR3 totals 14 residues. V gave up 8 bases and J gave up 4 bases; unmatched junction bases: 10. The germline V gene encodes CDR1 MNHEY and CDR2 SMNVEV (reference sequence). For the CDR3, the DNA is TGTGCCAGCCGCCCAGGGGGTCTAGTCTATGGCTACACCTTC. Translated: CASRPGGLVYGYTF.

Only a few counts were recorded for this clone. The V gene is TRBV4-3, the J gene TRBJ2-5, with TRBD1 matching over 7 bases. The V segment lost 4 bases and the J segment 5 bases; nucleotides outside the gene matches: 10. The CDR3 loop spans 15 amino acids. Germline assignment: CDR1 LGHNA and CDR2 YSLEER. The CDR3 loop is CASSPGQQRGETQYF. The CDR3 bases are TGCGCCAGCAGCCCGGGACAGCAGAGGGGGGAGACCCAGTACTTC.

The J gene is TRBJ2-1, the V gene TRBV11-3; 7 bases line up with TRBD1. Trimming at V came to 2 bases and at J to 9 bases, leaving 7 bases not matched to a gene. Germline CDR1 reads SGHNT; CDR2 reads YENEEA. This CDR3 is built from 14 residues. DNA of the CDR3: TGTGCCAGCAGCTTAAAACAGGGGCCGGGTGAGCAGTTCTTC. This codes for CASSLKQGPGEQFF.

Concerning this clone itself: Mismatch with germline at one junction end may stem from a read error. The chain employs TRBV9 and TRBJ2-2; D call uncertain. The CDR3 sequence is 16 residues long. CDR1 and CDR2 from the germline V gene are SGDLS and YYNGEE. CDR3 sequence reads: CASGVSPLTNTGELFF. The CDR3 coding sequence is TGTGCCAGCGGCGTAAGTCCTCTAACGAACACCGGGGAGCTGTTTTTT.

The chain links TRBV5-1 to TRBJ2-3; TRBD2 matches 7 bases. Germline CDR1 reads SGHRS; CDR2 reads YFSETQ. Trimming cost V 2 bases and J 3 bases; bases outside gene matches: 3. The CDR3 is 14 amino acids. CDR3 sequence (DNA): TGCGCCAGCAGCTTTGAGCGGGGTACAGATACGCAGTATTTT. It encodes CASSFERGTDTQYF. Full variable domain (remainder filled in from reference TRBV5-1 and TRBJ2-3): KAGVTQTPRYLIKTRGQQVTLSCSPISGHRSVSWYQQTPGQGLQFLFEYFSETQRNKGNFPGRFSGRQFSNSRSEMNVSTLELGDSALYLCASSFERGTDTQYFGPGTRLTVL.

This chain links TRBV7-8 with TRBJ2-5, with 7 bases that match TRBD1. CDR3 length: 13 amino acids. CDR1 is SGHVS, CDR2 FQNEAQ, per germline. Unmatched junction bases numbered 7, after V lost 5 bases and J lost 7 bases. CDR3 nucleotide sequence: TGTGCCAGCAGCCTCTACAGGGGCTGGACCCAGTACTTC. Translating it yields CASSLYRGWTQYF.

CDR3 sequence: CAISGGGNNQPQHF. DNA for the CDR3: TGTGCCATCAGTGGTGGAGGGAACAATCAGCCCCAGCATTTT. This sequence joins TRBV10-3 and TRBJ1-5; D remains unclear. The V gene's germline CDR1 is ENHRY and CDR2 SYGVKD. There are 14 residues in the CDR3. The V end lost 4 bases, the J end lost 3 bases, and 10 bases lay between the germline ends.

This clone turned up a few times. The chain uses TRBV10-3 and TRBJ1-3; 10 bases align to TRBD1. CDR3 length equals 15 residues. V lost 2 bases, J lost 15 bases, and 13 bases stayed unmatched. In germline, CDR1 is ENHRY, CDR2 SYGVKD. The CDR3 region has the DNA TGTGCCATCAGTGAGACCATAACCGGGACAGGGGATGGATATTTT. It yields the protein CAISETITGTGDGYF.

The chain links TRBV5-1 to TRBJ2-3; no definite D call. There are 12 residues in the CDR3. Trimming removed 2 bases at V and 8 bases at J, with 9 bases between. Germline lookup yields CDR1 SGHRS and CDR2 YFSETQ. Written as DNA, the CDR3 is TGCGCCAGCAGCTTTAGCTTGGTTACGCAGTATTTT. Translating gives CASSFSLVTQYF.